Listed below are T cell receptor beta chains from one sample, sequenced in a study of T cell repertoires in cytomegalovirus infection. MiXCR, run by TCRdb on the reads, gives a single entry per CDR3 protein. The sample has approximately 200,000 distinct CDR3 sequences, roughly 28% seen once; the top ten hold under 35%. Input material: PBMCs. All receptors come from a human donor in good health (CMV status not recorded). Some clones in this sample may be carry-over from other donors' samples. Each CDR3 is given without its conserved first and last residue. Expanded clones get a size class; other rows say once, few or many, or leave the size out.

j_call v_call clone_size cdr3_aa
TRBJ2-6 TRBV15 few ATSRVGGQTGANVLT
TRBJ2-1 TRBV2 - ASSEAGRARDNEQF
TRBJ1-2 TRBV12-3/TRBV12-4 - ASSLGPGIGGYT
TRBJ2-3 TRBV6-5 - ASSSPGGRSGGYDTQY
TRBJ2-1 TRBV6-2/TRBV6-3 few ASSINHRDLSYNEQF
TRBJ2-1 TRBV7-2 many ASSFLGGYNEQF
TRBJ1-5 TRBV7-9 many ASSEGPLDRGNQPQH
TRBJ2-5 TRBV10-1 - ASSGKRDGEYQETQY
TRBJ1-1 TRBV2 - ASRGRGQAF
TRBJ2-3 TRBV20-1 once SASSDRENTDTQY
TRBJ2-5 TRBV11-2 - ASSVGEEAQY
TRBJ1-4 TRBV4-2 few ASSQEYRETTNEKLF
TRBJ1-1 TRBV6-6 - ASSYWAGGGTEAF
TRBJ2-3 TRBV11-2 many ASSLAGPPDTQY
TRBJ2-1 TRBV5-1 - ASSLGGPSSYNEQF
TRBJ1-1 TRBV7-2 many ASSRVTEAF
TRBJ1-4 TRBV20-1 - SARDLQASNEKLF
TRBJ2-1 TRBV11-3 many ASSWDTSWGNEQF
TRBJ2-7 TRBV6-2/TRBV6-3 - ASSYHPGQGAYEQY
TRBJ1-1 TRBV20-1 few SASFPLGRTEAF
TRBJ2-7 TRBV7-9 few ASSHYGRPDEQY
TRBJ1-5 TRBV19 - ASSILTGDWNQPQH
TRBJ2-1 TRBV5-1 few ASSYLTSGGTYNEQF
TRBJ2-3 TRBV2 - ASGLSSPTDTQY
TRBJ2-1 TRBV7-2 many ASSLRRGGGYNEQF
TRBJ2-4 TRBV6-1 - AIRWGLAKNIQY
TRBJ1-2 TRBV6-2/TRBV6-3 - ASTSTTYSYT
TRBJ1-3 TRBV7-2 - ASSPQVHAENTIY
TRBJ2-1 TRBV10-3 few AISESGETRQF
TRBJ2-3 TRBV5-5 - ASGRDFSSTDTQY
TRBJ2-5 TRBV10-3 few AISEPPLAGGPETQY
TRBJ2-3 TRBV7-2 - ASSSGAGAVNTQY
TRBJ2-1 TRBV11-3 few ASSPTAGGHNEQF
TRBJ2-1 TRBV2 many ASSEAQASGRGYNEQF
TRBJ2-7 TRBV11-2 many ASSFGTESYEQY
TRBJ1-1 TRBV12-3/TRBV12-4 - ASSPVTGGTEAF
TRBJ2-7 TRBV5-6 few ASSLGRTGHGEQY
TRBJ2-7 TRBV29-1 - SVKQDGRYEQY
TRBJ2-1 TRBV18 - ASSPQLGDNEQF
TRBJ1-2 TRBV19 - ASSIRVIGRDGYT
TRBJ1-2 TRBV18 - ASSPIRDRGYGYT
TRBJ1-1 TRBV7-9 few ASSLEGQEAF
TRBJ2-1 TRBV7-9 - ASSHGDFYNEQF